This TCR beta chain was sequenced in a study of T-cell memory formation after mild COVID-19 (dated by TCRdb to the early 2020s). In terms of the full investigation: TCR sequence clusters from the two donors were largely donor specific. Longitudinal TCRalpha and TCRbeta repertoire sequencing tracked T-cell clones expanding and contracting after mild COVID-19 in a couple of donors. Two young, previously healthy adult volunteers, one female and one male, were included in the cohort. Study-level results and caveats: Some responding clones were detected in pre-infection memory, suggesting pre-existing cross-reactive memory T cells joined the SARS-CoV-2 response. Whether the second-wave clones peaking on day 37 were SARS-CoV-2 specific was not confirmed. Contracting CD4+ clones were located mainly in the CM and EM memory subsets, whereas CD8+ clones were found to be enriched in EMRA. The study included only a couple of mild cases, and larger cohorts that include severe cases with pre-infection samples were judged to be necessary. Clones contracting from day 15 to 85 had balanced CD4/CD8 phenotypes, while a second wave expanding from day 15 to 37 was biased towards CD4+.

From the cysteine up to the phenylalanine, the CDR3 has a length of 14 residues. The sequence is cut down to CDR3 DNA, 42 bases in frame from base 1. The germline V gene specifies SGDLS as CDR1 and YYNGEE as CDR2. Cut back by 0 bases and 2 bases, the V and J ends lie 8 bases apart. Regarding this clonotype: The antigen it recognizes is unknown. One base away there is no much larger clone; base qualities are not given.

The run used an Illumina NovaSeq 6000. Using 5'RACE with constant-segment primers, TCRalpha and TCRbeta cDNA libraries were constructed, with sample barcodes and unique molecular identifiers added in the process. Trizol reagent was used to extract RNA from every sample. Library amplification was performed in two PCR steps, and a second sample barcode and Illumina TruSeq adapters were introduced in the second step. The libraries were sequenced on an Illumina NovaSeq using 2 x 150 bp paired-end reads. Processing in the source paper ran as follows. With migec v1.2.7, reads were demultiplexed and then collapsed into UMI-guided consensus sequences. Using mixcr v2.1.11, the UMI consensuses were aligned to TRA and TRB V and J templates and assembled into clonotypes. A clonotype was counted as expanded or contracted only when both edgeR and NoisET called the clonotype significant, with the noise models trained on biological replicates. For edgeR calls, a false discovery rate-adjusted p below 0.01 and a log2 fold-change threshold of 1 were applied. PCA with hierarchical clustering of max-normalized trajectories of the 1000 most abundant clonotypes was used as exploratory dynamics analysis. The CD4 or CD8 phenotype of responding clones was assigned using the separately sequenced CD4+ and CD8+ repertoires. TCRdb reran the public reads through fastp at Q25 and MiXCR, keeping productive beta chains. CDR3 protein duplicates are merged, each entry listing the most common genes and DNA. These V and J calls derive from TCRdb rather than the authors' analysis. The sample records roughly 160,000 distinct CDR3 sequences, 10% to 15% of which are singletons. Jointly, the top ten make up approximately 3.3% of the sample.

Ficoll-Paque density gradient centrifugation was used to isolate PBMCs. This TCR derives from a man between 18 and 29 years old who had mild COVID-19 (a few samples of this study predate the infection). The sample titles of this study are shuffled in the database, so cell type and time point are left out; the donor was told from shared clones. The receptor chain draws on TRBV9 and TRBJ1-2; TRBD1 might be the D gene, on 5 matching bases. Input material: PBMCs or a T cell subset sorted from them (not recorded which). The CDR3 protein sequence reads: CASSVDPGNYGYTF. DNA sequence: TGTGCCAGCAGCGTAGATCCAGGGAACTATGGCTACACCTTC.